This TCR beta chain was sequenced in a study of blood T cell repertoires in COVID-19. Using immunoSEQ multiplex PCR, the repertoire was profiled, and TCRdb retains in-frame clones only, with some absent. This table has 95,000 or so clones, roughly 81% appearing once. Germline V gene sequence: CDR1 SGHTA, CDR2 FQGNSA. The V and J ends lost 4 bases and 4 bases, in that order; junction bases with no gene match: 13. The CDR3 loop spans 17 amino acids. The source is a man older than 75 with COVID-19, enrolled during active disease. The V and J genes are TRBV7-2 and TRBJ1-2; 9 positions agree with TRBD1. The sample comprised peripheral blood. This CDR3 reads CASSSRTGAPGGYGYTF. The DNA of the CDR3 is TGTGCCAGCAGCTCTCGGACAGGGGCCCCAGGGGGCTATGGCTACACCTTC. The entire variable domain, with the rest obtained from reference TRBV7-2 and TRBJ1-2, is as follows: GAGVSQSPSNKVTEKGKDVELRCDPISGHTALYWYRQSLGQGLEFLIYFQGNSAPDKSGLPSDRFSAERTGGSVSTLTIQRTQQEDSAVYLCASSSRTGAPGGYGYTFGSGTRLTVV.